The 21 T cell receptor beta chains given below trace back to one sample, sequenced in a study of radiation and T cells in renal cell carcinoma. TCRdb keeps only in-frame clones here, not all; method: immunoSEQ multiplex PCR. This table holds 95,000 to 150,000 clones, 65% to 85% found once. Documented time point: blood 2 weeks post-SBRT. Specified treatment: 15 Gy SBRT to primary tumor, nephrectomy 4 weeks later. This material consisted of blood, taken from a patient whose treatment included radiotherapy and nephrectomy. The receptor set was obtained from a man between 50 and 59 years old with renal cell carcinoma.

The gene calls are TRBV30 and TRBJ1-2; D gene ambiguous. The germline V and J ends were trimmed by 8 bases and 8 bases, with 18 bases remaining between them. Germline V gene lookup returns CDR1 GTSNPN and CDR2 SVGIG (reference sequence). CDR3 size: 12 residues. CDR3 nucleotides: TGTGCCCGATTTATGACGGAGAACGGCTACACCTTC. Protein product: CARFMTENGYTF.

This chain joins TRBV28 and TRBJ1-4; D gene ambiguous. The ends were cut back, 6 bases at V and 0 bases at J, with 11 bases in the middle. Germline loops: CDR1 MDHEN, CDR2 SYDVKM. CDR3 size: 15 residues. CDR3 DNA sequence: TGTGCCAGCAGATCTACAGCCACAACTAATGAAAAACTGTTTTTT. It codes for CASRSTATTNEKLFF.

The table lists this clone with a few counts. The chain joins TRBV11-3 to TRBJ2-2, with TRBD2 as a possible D gene (5 bases). V lost 2 bases and J lost 3, with 7 bases in between. Per germline, CDR1 SGHNT and CDR2 YENEEA. The CDR3 consists of 14 residues. The DNA of the CDR3 is TGTGCCAGCAGCTTACACGGGGACACCGGGGAGCTGTTTTTT. It codes for CASSLHGDTGELFF.

The chain is built from TRBV10-2 and TRBJ2-3, with 12 bases aligning to TRBD2. The CDR3 is 15 residues long. Trimming took 4 bases from V and 4 from J; bases not matched to a gene: 3. Germline lookup yields CDR1 WSHSY and CDR2 SAAADI. The CDR3 region is CASSGLAGAADTQYF. DNA for the CDR3: TGCGCCAGCAGTGGACTAGCGGGAGCCGCAGATACGCAGTATTTT.

Written as DNA, the CDR3 is TGTGCCATCACCCCTGGAGCAGGGGCGAACCTACCGTATGGCTACACCTTC. Protein sequence: CAITPGAGANLPYGYTF. This chain links TRBV10-3 with TRBJ1-2; TRBD1 might be the D (6 bases). Germline CDR1 ENHRY, CDR2 SYGVKD. The CDR3 spans 17 residues. Trimming removed 7 bases at V and 5 bases at J, with 26 bases between.

The chain joins TRBV4-1 to TRBJ1-2, with D perhaps matching TRBD1 (5 bases). The CDR3 extends over 15 amino acids. Trimming took off 4 bases at V and 8 bases at J, with 20 bases between the two ends. The germline gives CDR1 MGHRA, CDR2 YSYEKL. The chain's CDR3 is CASSPPFSRGWGYTF. CDR3 nucleotides: TGCGCCAGCAGCCCACCCTTTTCGAGGGGCTGGGGCTACACCTTC.

The V call is TRBV5-1, the J call TRBJ2-5; unclear D gene. V was cut by 0 bases and J by 3 bases, with 6 bases left in between. CDR3 length: 13 residues. From germline, CDR1 is SGHRS and CDR2 YFSETQ. In DNA form, the CDR3 reads TGCGCCAGCAGCTTGGCGGCGGAAGAGACCCAGTACTTC. Translation: CASSLAAEETQYF.

The V call is TRBV30, the J call TRBJ2-2; 7 nucleotides match TRBD2. J was trimmed by 5 bases and V by 4 bases; bases with no gene match: 7. Germline CDR1 GTSNPN, CDR2 SVGIG (reference sequence). The CDR3 has 14 amino acids. The CDR3 is CAWTIMGGTGELFF. For the CDR3, the DNA is TGTGCCTGGACCATAATGGGGGGGACCGGGGAGCTGTTTTTT.

V usage is TRBV12-2 and J usage is TRBJ2-1; TRBD2, the D gene given by the table, was not confirmed from the DNA. TRBV12-2 is deemed a pseudogene. The CDR3 extends over 17 amino acids. In DNA, the CDR3 is TGTGCAAGTCGCTTAGGCCTACTGACTAGCGGGAACAATGAGCAGTTCTTC. Translated, it gives CASRLGLLTSGNNEQFF.

This chain links TRBV19 with TRBJ2-2, with 12 positions matching TRBD1. The V segment lost 3 bases and the J segment 7 bases; nucleotides outside the gene matches: 6. The CDR3 is 16 residues long. In germline, CDR1 is LNHDA, CDR2 SQIVND (reference sequence). The CDR3 spells CASSIGTGGADGELFF. In nucleotides, the CDR3 is TGTGCCAGTAGTATCGGGACAGGGGGCGCTGACGGGGAGCTGTTTTTT. Supplemented by reference TRBV19 and TRBJ2-2, the full variable domain reads DGGITQSPKYLFRKEGQNVTLSCEQNLNHDAMYWYRQDPGQGLRLIYYSQIVNDFQKGDIAEGYSVSREKKESFPLTVTSAQKNPTAFYLCASSIGTGGADGELFFGEGSRLTVL.

V is TRBV10-3 and J is TRBJ2-6; the D gene is possibly TRBD1 (5 bases). The CDR3 has 17 amino acids. Germline CDR1 ENHRY, CDR2 SYGVKD. Trimming left V 6 bases short and J 0 bases short, with 15 bases between. The chain's CDR3 is CAISAETGLSGANVLTF. As DNA, the CDR3 is TGTGCCATCAGCGCGGAAACAGGCCTCTCTGGGGCCAACGTCCTGACTTTC.

This chain links TRBV7-9 with TRBJ2-1; 8 bases are a match to TRBD2. After removal of 5 bases from V and 0 bases from J, the junction contained 3 bases not matched to a gene. The CDR3 runs to 15 residues. Per germline, CDR1 SEHNR and CDR2 FQNEAQ (reference sequence). CDR3 residues: CASSPSGSSYNEQFF. CDR3 DNA: TGTGCCAGCAGCCCAAGCGGGAGCTCCTACAATGAGCAGTTCTTC.

The gene calls are TRBV9 and TRBJ2-3; 9 bases fit TRBD2. The CDR3 runs 16 residues. Germline CDR1 and CDR2: SGDLS and YYNGEE. J was trimmed by 1 base and V by 0 bases; bases with no gene match: 3. The CDR3 reads CASSVGAGGGTDTQYF. As DNA, the CDR3 is TGTGCCAGCAGCGTAGGAGCGGGAGGCGGCACAGATACGCAGTATTTT.

This rearrangement joins TRBV6-5 to TRBJ1-6, with TRBD1 identical over 9 bases. Germline V gives CDR1 MNHEY, CDR2 SVGAGI. This CDR3 has 14 amino acids. V trimming: 5 bases; J trimming: 14 bases; junction bases outside the gene matches: 10. As DNA, the CDR3 is TGTGCCAGCAGTAAACAGGGGGCCAGCTTCACCCTCCACTTT. It translates to CASSKQGASFTLHF.

The rearrangement links TRBV30 to TRBJ1-5; 7 bases are shared with TRBD1. The ends lost 2 bases at V and 5 bases at J; junction bases unmatched: 3. The germline V gene has CDR1 GTSNPN and CDR2 SVGIG (reference sequence). The CDR3 runs 13 residues. The CDR3 spells CAWSTQGDQPQHF. The DNA for the CDR3 is TGTGCCTGGAGTACCCAGGGGGATCAGCCCCAGCATTTT. Combining the CDR3 with reference TRBV30 and TRBJ1-5 gives the whole variable domain SQTIHQWPATLVQPVGSPLSLECTVEGTSNPNLYWYRQAAGRGLQLLFYSVGIGQISSEVPQNLSASRPQDRQFILSSKKLLLSDSGFYLCAWSTQGDQPQHFGDGTRLSIL.

This chain uses TRBV25-1 with TRBJ1-2; TRBD1 agrees at 7 bases. V dropped 7 bases and J dropped 3; count of bases not matched to a gene: 8. CDR3 size: 14 residues. Looked up from germline, CDR1 is MGHDK and CDR2 is SYGVNS. The CDR3 region is CASTRTGPDYGYTF. The CDR3, as DNA: TGTGCCAGCACCAGGACAGGCCCAGACTATGGCTACACCTTC.

This chain links TRBV6-5 with TRBJ2-5; D unclear. The V gene lost 8 bases and the J gene lost 5 bases, with 6 bases spanning the gap. CDR3 size: 10 residues. The germline gives CDR1 MNHEY, CDR2 SVGAGI. The CDR3 protein is CASGRETQYF. In DNA, the CDR3 is TGTGCCAGCGGCAGGGAGACCCAGTACTTC.

The chain carries TRBV2 and TRBJ2-1; TRBD1 agrees at 11 bases. The trim removed 6 bases at V and 2 bases at J, leaving 3 bases unmatched. Germline V CDR1 and CDR2: SNHLY, FYNNEI. This CDR3 has 15 residues. The CDR3 region has the DNA TGTGCCAGCAGGGGGGGACAGGGGGCCTACAATGAGCAGTTCTTC. Its translation is CASRGGQGAYNEQFF. Together with reference TRBV2 and TRBJ2-1, the CDR3 gives the full variable domain: EPEVTQTPSHQVTQMGQEVILRCVPISNHLYFYWYRQILGQKVEFLVSFYNNEISEKSEIFDDQFSVERPDGSNFTLKIRSTKLEDSAMYFCASRGGQGAYNEQFFGPGTRLTVL.

This chain joins TRBV5-1 and TRBJ2-2, with D possibly TRBD2 on 5 matching bases. This CDR3 is built from 14 residues. Trimming pared 4 bases from V and 1 base from J, leaving 8 bases between. Looked up from germline, CDR1 is SGHRS and CDR2 is YFSETQ. The CDR3 sequence: CASSTRENTGELFF. CDR3 nucleotide sequence: TGCGCCAGCAGCACCCGGGAGAACACCGGGGAGCTGTTTTTT. The variable domain in full, completed from reference TRBV5-1 and TRBJ2-2, reads KAGVTQTPRYLIKTRGQQVTLSCSPISGHRSVSWYQQTPGQGLQFLFEYFSETQRNKGNFPGRFSGRQFSNSRSEMNVSTLELGDSALYLCASSTRENTGELFFGEGSRLTVL.

The CDR3 DNA sequence: TGTGCCAGCAGCCCACCGGGGGCATCCGGGGAGCTGTTTTTT. Residues: CASSPPGASGELFF. The V and J genes are TRBV7-9 and TRBJ2-2, with D tentatively TRBD1 or TRBD2 (6 bases each). Germline CDR1 and CDR2: SEHNR and FQNEAQ (reference sequence). The CDR3 is 14 residues long. Trimming took off 5 bases at V and 6 bases at J, with 13 bases between the two ends.

The V gene is TRBV5-1, the J gene TRBJ1-4, with D perhaps matching TRBD1 (5 bases). The V end lost 3 bases, the J end lost 4 bases, and 13 bases lay between the germline ends. The CDR3 length is 15 residues. The germline CDR1 and CDR2 sequences are SGHRS and YFSETQ. CDR3 protein: CASSSRGSDNEKLFF. The DNA of the CDR3 is TGCGCCAGCAGCTCCCGGGGGTCGGATAATGAAAAACTGTTTTTT.